This TCR beta chain was retrieved from a study of blood T cell repertoires in COVID-19. Turning to the study itself: T cells, B-cell-depleted T cells, or PBMCs provided the cDNA or gDNA that served as material.

With 4 bases removed from V and 3 bases from J, the gap between germline ends came to 21 bases. Germline-derived CDR1 and CDR2 are SQVTM and ANQGSEA. The CDR3 is 16 residues long. Here immunoSEQ multiplex PCR was the method, and the copy in TCRdb shows in-frame clones only, minus some. The sample lists about 68,000 clones; more than 60% were seen once. V is TRBV29-1 and J is TRBJ1-2, with D possibly matching TRBD1 (6 bases). Sequences were obtained from peripheral blood. The sequence was collected from a human donor in a cohort sampled during active COVID-19. The CDR3 nucleotides are TGCAGCGTTGGGGGTGGGGGCTCCGAAGGAGACTATGGCTACACCTTC. Translated: CSVGGGGSEGDYGYTF.